This TCR beta chain was recovered during a study of blood T cell repertoires in COVID-19. Across the whole study: T cells, B-cell-depleted T cells, or PBMCs provided the cDNA or gDNA that served as material.

About this clone: Other nucleotide sequences from this sample produce the same CDR3.

Profiled with immunoSEQ multiplex PCR; TCRdb holds only in-frame clones, not every one. The table includes approximately 94,000 clones, 70% to 85% detected once. The length of the CDR3 is 15 residues. CDR1 is SGHKS, CDR2 YYEKEE, per germline (reference sequence). V shed 1 base and J 4 bases; nucleotides not matched to a gene: 2. The rearrangement uses TRBV5-5 and TRBJ2-2; TRBD2 agrees at 9 bases. Sequenced input: peripheral blood. This sequence originates from a human donor in a cohort sampled during active COVID-19. The CDR3 loop is CASSLTSGSTGELFF. The CDR3 DNA reads as TGTGCCAGCAGCTTGACTAGCGGGTCCACCGGGGAGCTGTTTTTT.